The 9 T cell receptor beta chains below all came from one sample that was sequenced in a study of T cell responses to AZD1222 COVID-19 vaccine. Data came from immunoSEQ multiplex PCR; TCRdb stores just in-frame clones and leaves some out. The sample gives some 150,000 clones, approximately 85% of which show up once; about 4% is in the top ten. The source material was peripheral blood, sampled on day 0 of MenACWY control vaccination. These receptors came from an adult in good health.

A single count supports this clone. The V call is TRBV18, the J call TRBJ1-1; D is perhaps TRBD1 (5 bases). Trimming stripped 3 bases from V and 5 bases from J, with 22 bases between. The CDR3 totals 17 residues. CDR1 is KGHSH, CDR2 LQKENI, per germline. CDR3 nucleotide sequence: TGTGCCAGCTCACCCCAAGCAGGGTCTGAAATGAGTACTGAAGCTTTCTTT. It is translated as CASSPQAGSEMSTEAFF.

The CDR3 DNA reads TGTGCCAGCTCACCCCTACAGGGGTACACTGAAGCTTTCTTT. It codes for CASSPLQGYTEAFF. The rearrangement links TRBV18 to TRBJ1-1; TRBD1 matches at 7 bases. CDR3 length equals 14 residues. The V segment lost 3 bases and the J segment 3 bases; nucleotides outside the gene matches: 4. CDR1 and CDR2 (germline): KGHSH, LQKENI.

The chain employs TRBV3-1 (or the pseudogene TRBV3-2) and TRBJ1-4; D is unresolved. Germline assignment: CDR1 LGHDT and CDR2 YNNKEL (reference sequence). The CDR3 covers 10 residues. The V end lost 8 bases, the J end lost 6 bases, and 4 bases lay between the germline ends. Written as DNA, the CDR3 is TGTGCCAGCGGGGATGAAAAACTGTTTTTT. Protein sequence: CASGDEKLFF.

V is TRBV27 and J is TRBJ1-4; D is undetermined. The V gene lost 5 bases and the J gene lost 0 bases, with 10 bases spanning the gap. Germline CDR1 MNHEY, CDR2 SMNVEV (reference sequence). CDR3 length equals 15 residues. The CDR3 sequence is CASSPLGPTNEKLFF. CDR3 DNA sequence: TGTGCCAGCAGTCCCCTGGGTCCAACTAATGAAAAACTGTTTTTT.

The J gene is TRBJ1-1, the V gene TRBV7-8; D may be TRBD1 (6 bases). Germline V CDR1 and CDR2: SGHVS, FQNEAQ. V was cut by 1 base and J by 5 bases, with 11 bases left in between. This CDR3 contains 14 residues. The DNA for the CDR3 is TGTGCCAGCAGCTTAGGGGGGCGAGGGACTGAAGCTTTCTTT. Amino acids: CASSLGGRGTEAFF.

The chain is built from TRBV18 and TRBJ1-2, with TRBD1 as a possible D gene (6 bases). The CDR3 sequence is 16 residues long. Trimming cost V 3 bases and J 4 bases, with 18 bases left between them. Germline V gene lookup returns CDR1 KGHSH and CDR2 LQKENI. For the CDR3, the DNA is TGTGCCAGCTCACCGCTCCCCCCCAGGGGCCTCTATGGCTACACCTTC. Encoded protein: CASSPLPPRGLYGYTF.

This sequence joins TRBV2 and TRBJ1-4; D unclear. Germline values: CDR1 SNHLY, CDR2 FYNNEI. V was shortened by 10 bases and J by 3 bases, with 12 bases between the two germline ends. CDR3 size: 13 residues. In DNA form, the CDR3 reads TGTGCCACCTCCGGGCCATCTAATGAAAAACTGTTTTTT. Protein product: CATSGPSNEKLFF. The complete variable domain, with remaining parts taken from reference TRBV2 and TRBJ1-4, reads EPEVTQTPSHQVTQMGQEVILRCVPISNHLYFYWYRQILGQKVEFLVSFYNNEISEKSEIFDDQFSVERPDGSNFTLKIRSTKLEDSAMYFCATSGPSNEKLFFGSGTQLSVL.

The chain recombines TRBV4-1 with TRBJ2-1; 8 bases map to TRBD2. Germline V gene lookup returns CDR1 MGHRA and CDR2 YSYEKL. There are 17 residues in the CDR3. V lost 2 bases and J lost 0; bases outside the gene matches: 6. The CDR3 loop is CASSQRLAGSSYNEQFF. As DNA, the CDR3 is TGCGCCAGCAGCCAACGGTTAGCGGGGAGCTCCTACAATGAGCAGTTCTTC.

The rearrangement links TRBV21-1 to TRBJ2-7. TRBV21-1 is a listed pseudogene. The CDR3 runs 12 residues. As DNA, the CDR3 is TGTGCCAGCAGCAGTCTGATCTACGAGCAGTACGTC. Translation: CASSSLIYEQYV.